The rows below give T cell receptor beta chains drawn from one sample of a study of regulatory T cells in long-lasting Graves disease. One entry per CDR3 protein results from TCRdb running MiXCR on the multiplex PCR reads. Seen here are hundreds of thousands of distinct CDR3 sequences, under 25% observed once, and the top ten hold around 20%. The sample consisted of peripheral blood mononuclear cells (PBMCs), taken when the disease was refractory, from a patient treated with antithyroid drugs. All receptors derive from a female donor with Graves disease. Both conserved end residues are part of each CDR3. Each record gives: V gene, clone size, D gene, J gene, CDR3 DNA, CDR3 protein. D genes are given only for firm matches. Size values are once, few and many counts, or a class for expanded clones, and some rows have none.

>TRBV5-6|many|NA|TRBJ1-4
TGTGCCAGCAGCTTGTATACGGAAAAACTGTTTTTT
CASSLYTEKLFF
>TRBV18|NA|TRBD2|TRBJ2-3
TGTGCCAGCTCCGAGGGACTAGCGGACACAGATACGCAGTATTTT
CASSEGLADTDTQYF
>TRBV10-3|NA|NA|TRBJ1-2
TGTGCCATCAGTGAGTCGACCAGGGCCCCGGACTATGGCTACACCTTC
CAISESTRAPDYGYTF
>TRBV30|few|TRBD1|TRBJ2-1
TGTGCCTGGGAGCCGGGACAGGGGGTTAATGAGCAGTTCTTC
CAWEPGQGVNEQFF
>TRBV27|many|NA|TRBJ2-7
TGTGCCAGCCGAAAGGGGATCGACGAGCAGTACTTC
CASRKGIDEQYF
>TRBV7-2|many|NA|TRBJ1-1
TGTGCCAGCAGCTTTCGGATGAACACTGAAGCTTTCTTT
CASSFRMNTEAFF
>TRBV30|NA|TRBD2|TRBJ2-5
TGTGCCTGGATTGGGGGGGGAGGTTGGGGAGAGACCCAGTACTTC
CAWIGGGGWGETQYF
>TRBV6-1|few|NA|TRBJ1-5
TGTGCCAGCAGCTTAACGCCCTTTCGCAATCAGCCCCAGCATTTT
CASSLTPFRNQPQHF
>TRBV12-3/TRBV12-4|many|NA|TRBJ2-1
TGTGCCAGCAGTTTAGGTGGGGCCGATGAGCAGTTCTTC
CASSLGGADEQFF
>TRBV18|few|NA|TRBJ1-2
TGTGCCAGCTCACCACCGAGGGGGGCCCCTGGCTATGGCTACACCTTC
CASSPPRGAPGYGYTF
>TRBV24-1|many|NA|TRBJ1-1
TGTGCCACTCCTGGGGGACCCCGGAACACTGAAGCTTTCTTT
CATPGGPRNTEAFF
>TRBV2|many|NA|TRBJ2-5
TGTGCCAGCAGTGAAAGGGGTCTGGAGACCCAGTACTTC
CASSERGLETQYF
>TRBV7-2|NA|NA|TRBJ2-2
TGTGCCAGCAGCTTCCTAAGTTACACCGGGGAGCTGTTTTTT
CASSFLSYTGELFF
>TRBV2|many|TRBD2|TRBJ2-7
TGTGCCAGCAGTGACTCAGCGGGACCGACCTACGAGCAGTACTTC
CASSDSAGPTYEQYF
>TRBV4-1|NA|NA|TRBJ2-1
TGCGCCAGCAGCCCCTGGCCAGGGAGCGTTGGTGAGCAGTTCTTC
CASSPWPGSVGEQFF
>TRBV5-1|few|TRBD1|TRBJ1-1
TGCGCCAGCAGCTTGGACAGGGGAATCACTGAAGCTTTCTTT
CASSLDRGITEAFF
>TRBV19|NA|TRBD1|TRBJ1-2
TGTGCCAGTAGTATTTTCTACCCGGGACAGGGATATGGCTACACCTTC
CASSIFYPGQGYGYTF
>TRBV15|many|TRBD1|TRBJ2-7
TGTGCCACCAGCATTCGACAGGGCTACGAGCAGTACTTC
CATSIRQGYEQYF
>TRBV20-1|NA|NA|TRBJ1-1
TGCAGTGCTACAAGGCCCCGGGGGGACACTGAAGCTTTCTTT
CSATRPRGDTEAFF
>TRBV2|many|NA|TRBJ1-6
TGTGCCAGCAGGACCAGCAGGGATAATTCACCCCTCCACTTT
CASRTSRDNSPLHF
>TRBV27|many|TRBD1|TRBJ2-7
TGTGCCAGCAGTTTATCAGGGGGCGGGTACGAGCAGTACTTC
CASSLSGGGYEQYF
>TRBV9|NA|NA|TRBJ2-7
TGTGCCAGCAGCGTAAGGGGAAATCCCTACGAGCAGTACTTC
CASSVRGNPYEQYF
>TRBV7-8|few|NA|TRBJ1-3
TGTGCCAGCAGCTTAGCGCAACATTTTGGAAACACCATATATTTT
CASSLAQHFGNTIYF
>TRBV29-1|few|TRBD1|TRBJ1-1
TGCAGCGCCGGACAGGAGGGCACTGAAGCTTTCTTT
CSAGQEGTEAFF
>TRBV7-2|many|TRBD1|TRBJ1-2
TGTGCCAGCAGCACGGACAGGGGGCAGGTTGGCTACACCTTC
CASSTDRGQVGYTF
>TRBV20-1|few|TRBD1|TRBJ1-2
TGCAGTGCGAGTCAGACAGGGATCGGGGGCTACACCTTC
CSASQTGIGGYTF
>TRBV20-1|NA|TRBD2|TRBJ2-5
TGCAGTGCTAGAGTAGCGGGAGGGTGGGAGACCCAGTGCTTC
CSARVAGGWETQCF
>TRBV6-1|many|NA|TRBJ2-7
TGTGCCAGCAGTGAGGAGGGACTGGGGGAGGAGCAGTACTTC
CASSEEGLGEEQYF
>TRBV7-2|few|NA|TRBJ1-3
TGTGCCAGCAGAATGGGGACTGGAAACACCATATATTTT
CASRMGTGNTIYF
>TRBV7-2|few|TRBD2|TRBJ2-2
TGTGCCAGCAGCTTCCCGCGGGGGGAGGGCCCCGGGGAGCTGTTTTTT
CASSFPRGEGPGELFF
>TRBV5-1|few|NA|TRBJ1-2
TGCGCCAGCGGCCACGGGAGCGGCTACACCTTC
CASGHGSGYTF
>TRBV20-1|few|TRBD1|TRBJ1-2
TGCAGTGCTGACCGCAGGGGGTCCCACTATGGCTACACCTTC
CSADRRGSHYGYTF
>TRBV6-1|NA|TRBD2|TRBJ2-7
TGTGCCAGCAGTCGTTCTAGCGGCGGAGGGGATGGCTACGAGCAGTACTTC
CASSRSSGGGDGYEQYF
>TRBV7-9|NA|TRBD2|TRBJ2-1
TGTGCCAGCCGACCTGAGCGGGACCGCAATGAGCAGTTCTTC
CASRPERDRNEQFF
>TRBV30|many|NA|TRBJ1-2
TGTGCCTGGACAGGGCAGTATGGCTACACCTTC
CAWTGQYGYTF
>TRBV28|many|NA|TRBJ2-5
TGTGCCAGCAGTTTAAGGAGGGGTTTGGTAGAGACCCAGTACTTC
CASSLRRGLVETQYF